One sample yielded the 17 T cell receptor beta chains listed below, sequenced in a study of blood T cell repertoires in COVID-19. The assay was immunoSEQ multiplex PCR, and TCRdb's table has in-frame clones only and misses some. The sample yields 200,000 or so clones, around 80% seen once. Source material: peripheral blood. The origin of the receptors is a human donor with acute or convalescent COVID-19. The donor label of this sample is uncertain.

The V gene is TRBV6-1, the J gene TRBJ2-1; 9 positions match TRBD2. Per germline, CDR1 MNHNS and CDR2 SASEGT. Germline trimming cut 4 bases from V and 4 bases from J; bases unmatched to any gene: 8. This CDR3 comprises 16 residues. As DNA, the CDR3 is TGTGCCAGCAGTGGCCCGGGACTAGCAGATTACAATGAGCAGTTCTTC. As protein: CASSGPGLADYNEQFF.

The J gene is TRBJ2-3, the V gene TRBV18; 10 positions agree with TRBD2. The CDR3 consists of 16 residues. V gave up 1 base and J gave up 6 bases; unmatched junction bases: 7. CDR1 KGHSH and CDR2 LQKENI come from the germline V gene. The CDR3 spells CASSPLASGRSDTQYF. DNA of the CDR3: TGTGCCAGCTCACCACTGGCTAGCGGGAGATCGGATACGCAGTATTTT.

This clone appeared a single time. This sequence joins TRBV15 and TRBJ2-6, with D unresolved. Germline V CDR1 and CDR2: LNHNV, YYDKDF (reference sequence). This CDR3 spans 14 amino acids. V lost 8 bases to trimming and J lost 2 bases, with 10 bases between them. The CDR3 here is CATSRVPGANVLTF. The CDR3 nucleotides are TGTGCCACCTCTCGGGTACCTGGGGCCAACGTCCTGACTTTC.

This clone appeared a single time. J is TRBJ1-3 and V is TRBV28; the D gene is possibly TRBD1 (5 bases). CDR1 and CDR2 (germline): MDHEN, SYDVKM. The CDR3 sequence is 17 residues long. The V and J ends lost 2 bases and 0 bases respectively, with 14 bases between them. This chain's CDR3 is CASSLDRNTLSGNTIYF. The CDR3 DNA sequence: TGTGCCAGCAGTTTAGACAGAAATACGCTCTCTGGAAACACCATATATTTT.

The chain uses TRBV7-9 and TRBJ1-3, with D uncertain. Trimming shortened V by 5 bases and J by 7 bases, and 6 bases separated the two germline ends. Germline V gene sequence: CDR1 SEHNR, CDR2 FQNEAQ (reference sequence). This CDR3 has 11 amino acids. In nucleotides, the CDR3 is TGTGCCAGCAGCCCTCGGAACACCATATATTTT. Translation: CASSPRNTIYF. The variable domain in full, with the rest retrieved from reference TRBV7-9 and TRBJ1-3, is DTGVSQNPRHKITKRGQNVTFRCDPISEHNRLYWYRQTLGQGPEFLTYFQNEAQLEKSRLLSDRFSAERPKGSFSTLEIQRTEQGDSAMYLCASSPRNTIYFGEGSWLTVV.

This clone was found a few times. This rearrangement joins TRBV15 to TRBJ2-3; 7 positions agree with TRBD1. V shed 1 base and J 3 bases; nucleotides not matched to a gene: 4. The germline CDR1 and CDR2 sequences are LNHNV and YYDKDF (reference sequence). The CDR3 loop spans 15 amino acids. The CDR3, as DNA: TGTGCCACCAGCAGAGGTACAGGGGTGACAGATACGCAGTATTTT. This sequence encodes CATSRGTGVTDTQYF.

This chain joins TRBV5-1 and TRBJ2-7; D remains ambiguous. The CDR3 covers 14 residues. Germline CDR1 is SGHRS and CDR2 is YFSETQ. The V and J ends lost 1 base and 0 bases respectively, with 8 bases between them. CDR3: CASSLSTSSYEQYF. CDR3 DNA sequence: TGCGCCAGCAGCTTGAGTACCAGCTCCTACGAGCAGTACTTC.

The rearrangement links TRBV11-3 to TRBJ2-7; 9 nucleotides agree with TRBD2. There are 16 residues in the CDR3. Trimming cost V 5 bases and J 7 bases; bases outside gene matches: 15. CDR1 and CDR2 from the germline V gene are SGHNT and YENEEA. The CDR3 here is CASSPERTSDRKEQYF. For the CDR3, the DNA is TGTGCCAGCAGCCCAGAAAGGACTAGCGACCGTAAAGAGCAGTACTTC.

This clone was found a few times. This chain links TRBV27 with TRBJ1-5, with a possible D match to TRBD1 (5 bases). V dropped 2 bases and J dropped 3 bases, with 17 bases sitting between them. This CDR3 contains 17 residues. From germline, CDR1 is MNHEY and CDR2 SMNVEV (reference sequence). CDR3 bases: TGTGCCAGCAGTTTAGCCCGCTGGGGGGGGAACAATCAGCCCCAGCATTTT. This translates into CASSLARWGGNNQPQHF.

The sample holds one count of this clone. The chain carries TRBV7-2 and TRBJ1-2; D perhaps matches TRBD1 (5 bases). The CDR3 totals 14 residues. Germline CDR1 and CDR2: SGHTA and FQGNSA. The ends were cut back, 7 bases at V and 4 bases at J, with 16 bases in the middle. CDR3 sequence reads: CASTPSAGVYGYTF. The CDR3 bases are TGTGCCAGCACCCCCTCTGCGGGGGTCTATGGCTACACCTTC.

The genes are TRBV27 and TRBJ1-2; the match to TRBD1 covers 12 bases. The CDR3 has 14 residues. The V gene end was trimmed by 4 bases and the J gene end by 8 bases; junction bases not matched to a gene: 5. Germline-derived CDR1 and CDR2 are MNHEY and SMNVEV (reference sequence). The CDR3 DNA sequence: TGTGCCAGCAGTTGGGGACAGGGGGCCGGGGGCTACACCTTC. This translates into CASSWGQGAGGYTF.

This sequence joins TRBV19 and TRBJ2-1, with 9 bases aligning to TRBD2. There are 14 residues in the CDR3. Germline trimming cut 7 bases from V and 3 bases from J; bases unmatched to any gene: 4. Germline V gene lookup returns CDR1 LNHDA and CDR2 SQIVND (reference sequence). The CDR3: CASNWREGYNEQFF. The CDR3 nucleotides read TGTGCCAGTAACTGGCGGGAGGGCTACAATGAGCAGTTCTTC.

The rearrangement uses TRBV18 and TRBJ2-1; 13 bases are a match to TRBD2. Germline loops: CDR1 KGHSH, CDR2 LQKENI. The CDR3 sequence is 17 residues long. Trimming took 6 bases from V and 7 from J; bases not matched to a gene: 12. CDR3 bases: TGTGCCAGCTCTCACAGTACTAGCGGGAGGGCCAGTAATGAGCAGTTCTTC. Its translation is CASSHSTSGRASNEQFF.

The chain couples TRBV5-1 to TRBJ2-5; no clear D. Deletions cut 4 bases from V and 5 bases from J, with 9 bases between. The V gene's germline CDR1 is SGHRS and CDR2 YFSETQ. This CDR3 has 12 residues. As DNA, the CDR3 is TGCGCCAGCAGCCCCTCCCCGGAGACCCAGTACTTC. Translation: CASSPSPETQYF.

The V gene is TRBV11-3, the J gene TRBJ2-2, with 15 positions matching TRBD2. Trimming at V came to 4 bases and at J to 5 bases, leaving 5 bases not matched to a gene. The CDR3 runs to 17 residues. In germline, CDR1 is SGHNT, CDR2 YENEEA. The CDR3 is CASSSRTSGRGTGELFF. The CDR3 nucleotides are TGTGCCAGCAGCTCGAGGACTAGCGGGAGGGGTACCGGGGAGCTGTTTTTT.

The chain joins TRBV4-3 to TRBJ1-1; 7 bases map to TRBD1. The length of the CDR3 is 16 residues. The V gene's germline CDR1 is LGHNA and CDR2 YSLEER. J was trimmed by 1 base and V by 1 base; bases with no gene match: 6. The DNA for the CDR3 is TGCGCCAGCAGCCAAGGGGTGACAGGGAGGAACACTGAAGCTTTCTTT. It encodes CASSQGVTGRNTEAFF.

The chain couples TRBV19 to TRBJ1-5; 10 bases line up with TRBD1. Trimming took 4 bases from V and 6 from J; bases not matched to a gene: 3. Looked up from germline, CDR1 is LNHDA and CDR2 is SQIVND (reference sequence). CDR3 length: 14 amino acids. The CDR3 region is CASSTTGGSQPQHF. CDR3 DNA sequence: TGTGCCAGTAGTACGACAGGGGGCAGTCAGCCCCAGCATTTT.